This TCR beta chain was identified during a study of response to subunit inactivated influenza vaccine. Study outcomes and limitations: The authors offered the suggestion that each seasonal influenza vaccination recruits few new T cells.

TCRdb reanalysed the RT-PCR reads using MiXCR and keeps one entry per CDR3 protein. The sample lists a few hundred thousand distinct CDR3 sequences, about 15% occurring once. V dropped 4 bases and J dropped 7; count of bases not matched to a gene: 10. CDR3 length: 16 residues. Germline lookup yields CDR1 SGHVS and CDR2 FQNEAQ. In its sample, this clonotype was seen a few times. The target antigen is unknown. Source: PBMCs from blood, taken about 12 days after vaccination. The chain couples TRBV7-8 to TRBJ2-4; 10 nucleotides line up with TRBD2. The clonotype comes from a man aged 45-65 years who received an inactivated influenza vaccine. CDR3 in amino acids: CASSSFPLAGNNIQYF. CDR3 bases: TGTGCCAGCAGCTCTTTCCCACTAGCGGGGAACAACATTCAGTACTTC.